This is a list of T cell receptor beta chains from one sample in a study of T cells after yellow fever vaccination. TCRdb used MiXCR to reprocess the 5' RACE reads, holding one entry per CDR3 protein. The sample gives 500,000 to 650,000 distinct CDR3 sequences, about a sixth of which show up once; 17% is in the top ten. The sample in question was PBMCs, obtained less than 6 days after the first yellow fever vaccination. The origin of the receptors is a man aged 18-30 years who received the YFV17D yellow fever vaccine. Each CDR3 is given with its conserved first and last residue. A row's size may be missing; if present it is once, few, many or a size class.

cdr3_length	v_call	clone_size	j_call	cdr3_aa
16	TRBV28	few	TRBJ2-3	CASSSPVMGGTDTQYF
12	TRBV7-3	many	TRBJ2-3	CASSFTGGTQYF
18	TRBV11-2	few	TRBJ2-2	CASSPSGTGELAAGELFF
16	TRBV15	many	TRBJ1-3	CATSRDPDNPGNTIYF
14	TRBV6-4	NA	TRBJ2-1	CASAPSGGAYEQFF
15	TRBV7-6	many	TRBJ2-2	CASSLATGPAGELFF
12	TRBV12-3/TRBV12-4	few	TRBJ2-7	CASSPTGKEQYF
16	TRBV7-9	few	TRBJ2-7	CASSLAELAGPYEQYF
14	TRBV24-1	NA	TRBJ1-1	CATSDGRLNTEAFF
14	TRBV21-1	few	TRBJ2-5	CARLASGGQETQYF
14	TRBV12-3/TRBV12-4	few	TRBJ2-3	CASSWTFSTDTQYF
11	TRBV6-6	NA	TRBJ1-1	CASRYRVAAFF
11	TRBV20-1	few	TRBJ2-3	CSALTEDTQYF
17	TRBV4-3	NA	TRBJ2-6	CASSQKKVASGANVLTF
15	TRBV12-3/TRBV12-4	many	TRBJ2-6	CASTVGGSGANVLTF
16	TRBV3-1	few	TRBJ1-1	CASSWGGSGMNTEAFF
12	TRBV20-1	NA	TRBJ2-7	CSARGGAYEQYF
17	TRBV5-5	many	TRBJ2-5	CASSPIGELTSQETQYF
13	TRBV6-2/TRBV6-3	NA	TRBJ1-1	CASRLGGDTEAFF
13	TRBV12-3/TRBV12-4	few	TRBJ1-2	CASLTGSNYGYTF
14	TRBV5-1	few	TRBJ1-4	CASSSGQPNEKLFF
14	TRBV12-3/TRBV12-4	few	TRBJ2-1	CASSSLGQNNEQFF
13	TRBV7-2	NA	TRBJ2-1	CASSPWQYNEQFF
15	TRBV4-1	few	TRBJ2-5	CASSVELAGLGTQYF
18	TRBV5-1	NA	TRBJ2-3	CASSRQGLAQTYTDTQYF
16	TRBV7-2	many	TRBJ2-3	CASSLVRSGGSDTQYF
14	TRBV3-1	NA	TRBJ1-1	CASSRGRRNTEAFF
14	TRBV20-1	NA	TRBJ1-1	CSAREKTGSPEAFF